A selection of T cell receptor beta chains follows, all from one sample in a study of spatial heterogeneity in lung cancer. One entry per CDR3 protein results from TCRdb running MiXCR on the 5' RACE reads. The sample shows around 40,000 distinct CDR3 sequences, approximately 6.3% of them seen only once. The sample in question was PBMCs, obtained at surgery. The source is a male donor with early-stage non-small cell lung cancer. Both conserved end residues are part of each CDR3. D genes are given only for firm matches. Clone size is given for some rows only: seen once, a few or many times, or a class if the clone is expanded.

TRBV12-3/TRBV12-4,TRBJ1-5,NA,many,CASSLRLQGQPQHF,TGTGCCAGCAGTTTACGGCTGCAGGGTCAGCCCCAGCATTTT
TRBV9,TRBJ2-6,NA,few,CASSVEETVAGANVLTF,TGTGCCAGCAGCGTAGAGGAGACGGTGGCTGGGGCCAACGTCCTGACTTTC
TRBV5-4,TRBJ1-1,NA,few,CASSNGGGAGTEAFF,TGTGCCAGCAGCAATGGGGGAGGGGCGGGCACTGAAGCTTTCTTT
TRBV19,TRBJ1-5,TRBD1,NA,CASTDRGHSNQPQHF,TGTGCCAGTACCGACAGGGGTCATAGCAATCAGCCCCAGCATTTT
TRBV7-9,TRBJ1-1,NA,NA,CASSLEGDTEAFF,TGTGCCAGCAGCTTAGAGGGTGACACTGAAGCTTTCTTT
TRBV29-1,TRBJ2-3,TRBD1,medium-sized,CSVKTGTGDADTQYF,TGCAGCGTAAAAACCGGGACAGGGGACGCAGATACGCAGTATTTT
TRBV4-1,TRBJ1-5,NA,NA,CASSQEGAGNQPQHF,TGCGCCAGCAGCCAAGAAGGGGCTGGCAATCAGCCCCAGCATTTT
TRBV10-3,TRBJ2-7,TRBD1,many,CAISEFQGADEQYF,TGTGCCATCAGTGAGTTTCAGGGGGCCGACGAGCAGTACTTC
TRBV28,TRBJ1-2,NA,many,CATGPLSSGYTF,TGTGCCACAGGCCCCCTGTCTAGTGGCTACACCTTC
TRBV30,TRBJ1-3,NA,many,CAWSWGARGPGNTIYF,TGTGCCTGGAGCTGGGGGGCCCGTGGGCCTGGAAACACCATATATTTT
TRBV28,TRBJ2-7,NA,medium-sized,CASSRFGEQYF,TGTGCCAGCAGCCGGTTTGGCGAGCAGTACTTC
TRBV18,TRBJ1-2,TRBD1,once,CASSPRTGGHQIYGYTF,TGTGCCAGCTCACCTCGGACAGGGGGCCACCAAATCTATGGCTACACCTTC
TRBV13,TRBJ2-2,TRBD2,many,CASSGGTSRAGELFF,TGTGCCAGCAGCGGTGGGACTAGTCGGGCCGGGGAGCTGTTTTTT
TRBV6-4,TRBJ2-3,NA,many,CASSEVGTLGYTQYF,TGTGCCAGCAGTGAAGTGGGAACCCTGGGATATACGCAGTATTTT
TRBV6-5,TRBJ2-3,NA,many,CASSYSRERADTQYF,TGTGCCAGCAGTTACTCGAGGGAGAGGGCAGATACGCAGTATTTT
TRBV5-1,TRBJ1-2,TRBD1,many,CASSTPGQSGYTF,TGCGCCAGCAGCACCCCGGGACAGTCTGGCTACACCTTC
TRBV7-8,TRBJ1-6,NA,many,CASSLEKNNSPLHF,TGTGCCAGCAGCTTAGAGAAGAATAATTCACCCCTCCACTTT
TRBV28,TRBJ1-5,NA,many,CASSSGSWNQPQHF,TGTGCCAGCAGTTCAGGGTCGTGGAATCAGCCCCAGCATTTT
TRBV5-1,TRBJ1-5,NA,many,CASSLDVNQPQHF,TGCGCCAGCAGCTTGGATGTCAATCAGCCCCAGCATTTT
TRBV5-1,TRBJ1-6,TRBD1,few,CASSPSDRGSNSPLHF,TGCGCCAGCAGCCCGAGCGACAGGGGGTCGAATTCACCCCTCCACTTT
TRBV13,TRBJ1-1,NA,many,CASSLAAGRAFF,TGTGCCAGCAGCTTAGCGGCAGGACGAGCTTTCTTT
TRBV27,TRBJ2-7,TRBD1,many,CASSRQGLFPYEQYF,TGTGCCAGCAGTCGACAGGGTCTTTTCCCCTACGAGCAGTACTTC
TRBV19,TRBJ1-2,NA,many,CASSIDPPDSNYGYTF,TGTGCCAGTAGTATAGATCCACCGGACAGCAACTATGGCTACACCTTC
TRBV28,TRBJ2-1,TRBD2,many,CASSLLAGALSSSYNEQFF,TGTGCCAGCAGTTTACTAGCGGGGGCCTTATCTAGCTCCTACAATGAGCAGTTCTTC
TRBV20-1,TRBJ1-4,NA,many,CSASPTGMVNEKLFF,TGCAGTGCTAGCCCAACAGGGATGGTTAATGAAAAACTGTTTTTT
TRBV12-3/TRBV12-4,TRBJ1-2,NA,many,CASSFDAANYGYTF,TGTGCCAGCAGTTTTGACGCCGCTAACTATGGCTACACCTTC
TRBV5-1,TRBJ2-3,NA,NA,CASSLGQEGATQYF,TGCGCCAGCAGCTTGGGACAGGAAGGGGCTACGCAGTATTTT
TRBV6-1,TRBJ1-5,NA,NA,CASTLLGASNQPQHF,TGTGCCAGCACCCTTCTCGGAGCCAGCAATCAGCCCCAGCATTTT
TRBV5-1,TRBJ2-5,TRBD2,NA,CASSPGLAGQETQYF,TGCGCCAGCAGCCCTGGACTAGCGGGCCAAGAGACCCAGTACTTC
TRBV11-3,TRBJ2-3,NA,NA,CASSLDTGTDTQYF,TGTGCCAGCAGCTTAGATACTGGTACAGATACGCAGTATTTT
TRBV12-3/TRBV12-4,TRBJ1-5,NA,few,CASRPWTAGGNQPQHF,TGTGCCAGCAGGCCTTGGACCGCCGGGGGCAATCAGCCCCAGCATTTT
TRBV27,TRBJ2-1,NA,many,CASRLTGFLPNNEQFF,TGTGCCAGCAGGCTAACGGGATTCCTACCAAACAATGAGCAGTTCTTC
TRBV15,TRBJ1-1,NA,many,CATSRGVWSGGAFF,TGTGCCACCAGCAGAGGGGTTTGGTCCGGGGGGGCTTTCTTT
TRBV20-1,TRBJ2-1,NA,NA,CSARGSTGPHNEQFF,TGCAGTGCTAGAGGTTCCACCGGTCCCCACAATGAGCAGTTCTTC
TRBV14,TRBJ1-1,NA,many,CASSWAREATEAFF,TGTGCCAGCAGCTGGGCGCGTGAGGCCACTGAAGCTTTCTTT
TRBV18,TRBJ1-6,NA,many,CASSRVSSPLHF,TGTGCCAGCTCACGGGTATCTTCACCCCTCCACTTT
TRBV28,TRBJ2-2,NA,few,CASKGGLVNTGELFF,TGTGCCAGCAAGGGGGGGCTCGTAAACACCGGGGAGCTGTTTTTT
TRBV27,TRBJ1-2,NA,few,CATHGEFPYGYTF,TGTGCCACCCATGGAGAATTCCCCTATGGCTACACCTTC
TRBV29-1,TRBJ1-2,TRBD1,many,CSVQGNDYGYTF,TGCAGCGTACAGGGGAACGACTATGGCTACACCTTC
TRBV12-3/TRBV12-4,TRBJ2-1,NA,many,CASSYLAPSDEQFF,TGTGCCAGCAGTTATTTGGCCCCGTCTGATGAGCAGTTCTTC
TRBV3-1,TRBJ1-1,NA,NA,CASSPSIGREAFF,TGTGCCAGCAGCCCAAGTATTGGACGGGAAGCTTTCTTT